This TCR beta chain was sequenced during a study of T cell responses to AZD1222 COVID-19 vaccine. Repertoires were generated with immunoSEQ multiplex PCR, while TCRdb's copy carries only in-frame clones and drops some. The top ten hold 3% to 4% of the sample, which has 98,000 or so clones, approximately 89% seen once. A note on this clone: Its specificity is not known. At the DNA level, this CDR3 is encoded by other sequences in the same sample as well.

Points from the study as a whole: Clonal diversity was possibly underestimated, and white British individuals and females predominated among donors.

The length of the CDR3 is 13 residues. Deletions cut 2 bases from V and 7 bases from J, with 6 bases between. The germline V gene encodes CDR1 MNHEY and CDR2 SMNVEV (reference sequence). Material: peripheral blood, obtained 28 days after the second dose of the MenACWY control vaccine. The receptor comes from an adult who received the MenACWY meningococcal vaccine as a control. The chain employs TRBV27 and TRBJ1-6; D gene uncertain. In DNA, the CDR3 is TGTGCCAGCAGTTTAGGAGGGAATTCACCCCTCCACTTT. Translating it yields CASSLGGNSPLHF.